The 3 T cell receptor beta chains in this list originate from one sample, sequenced in a study of technical replicates of blood from several donors (dated by TCRdb to about 2017). Receptor amplification or capture employed the immunoSEQ multiplex PCR assay. TCRdb provides this immuneACCESS table in a form limited to in-frame rearrangements. Some clones are lacking; in checked studies, under half of them reflect an unresolved V gene, and why the rest are absent is not known. The sample has 45,000 to 55,000 clones on record, 94% of them singletons. The ten most abundant clones make up approximately 0.22% of the sample. Specimen: T cells isolated from PBMCs. The receptors come from a human donor in good health.

V gene TRBV13 combines with J gene TRBJ2-7; D remains ambiguous. Germline CDR1 reads PRHDT; CDR2 reads FYEKMQ (reference sequence). The CDR3 loop spans 13 amino acids. Between the trimmed V and J ends, which lost 0 bases and 7 bases, there was a span of 10 bases. CDR3 residues: CASSLGAGGEQYF. CDR3 in DNA: TGTGCCAGCAGCTTAGGAGCAGGTGGAGAGCAGTACTTC.

In its sample, this clone was seen once. The chain couples TRBV5-1 to TRBJ2-1; no reliable D call. Germline values: CDR1 SGHRS, CDR2 YFSETQ. The CDR3 runs to 14 residues. V lost 10 bases to trimming and J lost 2 bases, with 16 bases between them. Here the CDR3 DNA reads TGCGCCTCATTAGGCGGTTTCCCCTACAATGAGCAGTTCTTC. Translating it yields CASLGGFPYNEQFF.

V is TRBV18 and J is TRBJ1-1, with TRBD1 matching over 7 bases. CDR3 length: 13 residues. Losses at the gene ends were 6 bases for V and 7 bases for J; bases not matched to a gene: 8. Germline loops: CDR1 KGHSH, CDR2 LQKENI. The CDR3 DNA reads as TGTGCCAGCTCCCCCGCCCACAGGGGTGAAGCTTTCTTT. It yields the protein CASSPAHRGEAFF.